The 6 T cell receptor beta chains given below trace back to one sample, sequenced in a study of patients and donors after allogeneic stem cell transplantation. TCRdb re-derived calls from the RT-PCR reads in MiXCR, one entry per CDR3 protein. The table records about 960,000 distinct CDR3 sequences, about a sixth of them present only once. The sequencing sample was made of blood, either unsorted or a sorted T cell fraction (not recorded which). The receptor set was obtained from a human donor who was either an allogeneic HSCT recipient or a stem cell or donor lymphocyte infusion donor (not recorded which). It is not recorded whose cells these are; they may come from a transplant donor.

CDR3 residues: CSARWDSLGNEQFF. The DNA for the CDR3 is TGCAGTGCTAGATGGGACAGCTTAGGGAATGAGCAGTTCTTC. The rearrangement uses TRBV20-1 and TRBJ2-1; 7 nucleotides match TRBD1. CDR1 is DFQATT and CDR2 is SNEGSKA in the germline V gene (reference sequence). The CDR3 totals 14 residues. Unmatched junction bases numbered 8, after V lost 2 bases and J lost 7 bases.

This clonotype was detected only a few times. This chain uses TRBV3-1 with TRBJ2-7, with TRBD2 matching over 10 bases. In germline, CDR1 is LGHDT, CDR2 YNNKEL (reference sequence). The V segment lost 1 base and the J segment 2 bases; nucleotides outside the gene matches: 2. This CDR3 is 15 amino acids long. The CDR3, as DNA: TGTGCCAGCAGCCAAGCAGCGGGAGGGGCCTACGAGCAGTACTTC. This codes for CASSQAAGGAYEQYF.

This clonotype has just a few counts. The chain is built from TRBV28 and TRBJ2-4; D is unresolved. Looked up from germline, CDR1 is MDHEN and CDR2 is SYDVKM. The CDR3 extends over 12 amino acids. Trimming removed 3 bases at V and 2 bases at J, with 2 bases between. CDR3 nucleotide sequence: TGTGCCAGCAGTTTCACCAAAAACATTCAGTACTTC. Its translation is CASSFTKNIQYF. Based on the CDR3 plus reference TRBV28 and TRBJ2-4, the full variable domain is DVKVTQSSRYLVKRTGEKVFLECVQDMDHENMFWYRQDPGLGLRLIYFSYDVKMKEKGDIPEGYSVSREKKERFSLILESASTNQTSMYLCASSFTKNIQYFGAGTRLSVL.

The chain has TRBV20-1 and TRBJ2-1, with D perhaps TRBD2 (5 bases). The germline V gene has CDR1 DFQATT and CDR2 SNEGSKA (reference sequence). V gave up 4 bases and J gave up 4 bases, with 14 bases separating them. The CDR3 sequence is 14 residues long. CDR3 DNA sequence: TGCAGTGCTAAGGACTCACTCAAATACAATGAGCAGTTCTTC. Translation: CSAKDSLKYNEQFF.

Only a few counts were recorded for this clonotype. The chain joins TRBV6-5 to TRBJ2-2; D uncertain. Germline V gives CDR1 MNHEY, CDR2 SVGAGI. The CDR3 is made up of 17 amino acids. The germline V and J ends were trimmed by 2 bases and 0 bases, with 13 bases remaining between them. The CDR3 DNA is TGTGCCAGCAGTTACATTCCGCACACCGCGAACACCGGGGAGCTGTTTTTT. It specifies CASSYIPHTANTGELFF.

J is TRBJ2-7 and V is TRBV5-1; TRBD1 matches 9 bases. Germline loops: CDR1 SGHRS, CDR2 YFSETQ. The V segment lost 4 bases and the J segment 5 bases; nucleotides outside the gene matches: 10. The CDR3 is 15 residues long. CDR3 sequence (DNA): TGCGCCAGCAGCGACCGGGACAGGGCTGCAAACGAGCAGTACTTC. The encoded protein is CASSDRDRAANEQYF.